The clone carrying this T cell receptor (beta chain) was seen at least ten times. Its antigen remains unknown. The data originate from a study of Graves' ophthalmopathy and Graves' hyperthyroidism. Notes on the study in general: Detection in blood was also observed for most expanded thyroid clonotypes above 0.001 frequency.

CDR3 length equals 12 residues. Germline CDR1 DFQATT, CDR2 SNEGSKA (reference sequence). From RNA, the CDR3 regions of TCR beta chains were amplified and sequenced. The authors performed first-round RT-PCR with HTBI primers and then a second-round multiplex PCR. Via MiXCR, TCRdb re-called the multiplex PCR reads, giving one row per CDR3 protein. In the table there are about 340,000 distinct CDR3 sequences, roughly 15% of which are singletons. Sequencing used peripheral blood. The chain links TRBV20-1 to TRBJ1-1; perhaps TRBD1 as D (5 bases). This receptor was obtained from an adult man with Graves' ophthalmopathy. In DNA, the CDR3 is TGCAGAGGAGGGGCGGGGGACACTGAAGCTTTCTTT. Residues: CRGGAGDTEAFF.